This T cell receptor (beta chain) was sequenced during a study of blood T cell repertoires in COVID-19. Study at large: COVID-19 samples, acute and convalescent, were from the United States, Italy and Spain. T cells, B-cell-depleted T cells, or PBMCs supplied cDNA or gDNA.

Original processing notes: Nucleated cell number was recorded as an estimate derived from reference gene primer amplification. Profiled with immunoSEQ multiplex PCR; TCRdb holds only in-frame clones, not every one. The D gene and trimming were derived from the DNA, and the V and J assignments and clone size from that table. The repertoire holds about 160,000 clones, with 85% as singletons. The sequence derives from a human donor with acute or convalescent COVID-19. The donor label of this sample is uncertain. The sample taken for sequencing was peripheral blood.

This chain's CDR3 is CASSSGQGVGSYNEQFF. CDR3 sequence (DNA): TGTGCCAGCAGCTCAGGACAGGGGGTGGGCTCCTACAATGAGCAGTTCTTC. This rearrangement joins TRBV5-8 to TRBJ2-1; 10 bases match TRBD1. The CDR3 runs to 17 residues. Germline lookup yields CDR1 SGHTS and CDR2 YDEGEE. V lost 3 bases and J lost 0; bases outside the gene matches: 6.